One and the same sample provided the 11 T cell receptor beta chains below, sequenced in a study of blood T cell repertoires in COVID-19. Sequencing was performed with immunoSEQ multiplex PCR; in TCRdb, only in-frame clones are kept and a portion is missing. The data hold 390,000 or so clones, with more than 80% observed a single time. Source material: PBMCs or T cells enriched from blood (not recorded which). Receptors originate from a man aged 18 to 30 who had recovered from COVID-19.

The V gene is TRBV7-8, the J gene TRBJ2-5; 13 bases align to TRBD2. J was trimmed by 2 bases and V by 1 base; bases with no gene match: 4. Germline CDR1 is SGHVS and CDR2 is FQNEAQ. The CDR3 runs to 17 residues. The CDR3 protein is CASSLEPGLAGQETQYF. CDR3 DNA sequence: TGTGCCAGCAGCTTAGAGCCGGGACTAGCGGGGCAAGAGACCCAGTACTTC.

The rearrangement uses TRBV9 and TRBJ2-3, with TRBD2 matching 10 bases. In germline, CDR1 is SGDLS, CDR2 YYNGEE. This CDR3 is 15 amino acids long. The trim removed 3 bases at V and 3 bases at J, leaving 4 bases unmatched. CDR3 nucleotide sequence: TGTGCCAGCAGCGCAGCGGGGGGGCGGACAGATACGCAGTATTTT. Its translation: CASSAAGGRTDTQYF.

V and J are TRBV10-3 and TRBJ2-5; D possibly corresponds to TRBD1 (7 bases). The CDR3 consists of 14 residues. Germline V gene data show CDR1 as ENHRY and CDR2 as SYGVKD. V shed 6 bases and J shed 2 bases, with 13 bases lying between them. CDR3 sequence: CAIRMTGTQETQYF. As DNA, the CDR3 is TGTGCCATCAGGATGACAGGGACTCAAGAGACCCAGTACTTC.

The chain has TRBV29-1 and TRBJ2-7; 8 bases are a match to TRBD2. Germline loops: CDR1 SQVTM, CDR2 ANQGSEA. The CDR3 consists of 14 residues. V shed 7 bases and J 6 bases; nucleotides not matched to a gene: 14. The CDR3 DNA follows: TGCAGCGCCTTCGGGGGGGAAGGTTTATCCGAGCAGTACTTC. It translates to CSAFGGEGLSEQYF.

The genes are TRBV5-1 and TRBJ2-3; perhaps TRBD2 as D (5 bases). With 0 bases removed from V and 2 bases from J, the gap between germline ends came to 13 bases. The CDR3 extends over 16 amino acids. CDR1 SGHRS and CDR2 YFSETQ come from the germline V gene. CDR3 sequence: CASSLGGSPDTDTQYF. DNA for the CDR3: TGCGCCAGCAGCTTGGGAGGGAGCCCAGACACAGATACGCAGTATTTT.

The chain is built from TRBV11-2 and TRBJ1-1; D might be TRBD1 (6 bases). The CDR3 sequence is 16 residues long. Germline CDR1 reads SGHAT; CDR2 reads FQNNGV. Trimming left V 3 bases short and J 3 bases short, with 17 bases between. CDR3 residues: CASSFTPGAGDTEAFF. CDR3 coding DNA: TGTGCCAGCAGCTTCACCCCAGGGGCGGGGGACACTGAAGCTTTCTTT.

Here the CDR3 DNA reads TGTGCCAGCAGCCCCCTCCGGAGGGGGCAATTAACCTACGAGCAGTACTTC. The encoded protein is CASSPLRRGQLTYEQYF. The V call is TRBV7-4, the J call TRBJ2-7; possible D gene TRBD1, 7 bases. This CDR3 is 17 amino acids long. V lost 5 bases to trimming and J lost 2 bases, with 22 bases between them. Germline values: CDR1 SGHVT, CDR2 SQSDAQ.

A word on this clone: Within the sample, other DNA sequences also encode this same CDR3. The gene calls are TRBV6-5 and TRBJ2-7, with 8 bases lining up with TRBD1. V shed 4 bases and J 1 base; nucleotides not matched to a gene: 6. CDR1 and CDR2 (germline): MNHEY, SVGAGI. The CDR3 sequence is 15 residues long. The CDR3 DNA is TGTGCCAGCAGTTCTTCCGGGACAGGTTCCTACGAGCAGTACTTC. This encodes CASSSSGTGSYEQYF.

The J gene is TRBJ2-7, the V gene TRBV2; 7 bases are a match to TRBD1. This CDR3 contains 14 residues. J was trimmed by 3 bases and V by 7 bases; bases with no gene match: 9. Germline CDR1 SNHLY, CDR2 FYNNEI. As DNA, the CDR3 is TGTGCCAGCACCCTTGGGGGACAGCTCTACGAGCAGTACTTC. It translates to CASTLGGQLYEQYF. Based on the CDR3 plus reference TRBV2 and TRBJ2-7, the full variable domain is EPEVTQTPSHQVTQMGQEVILRCVPISNHLYFYWYRQILGQKVEFLVSFYNNEISEKSEIFDDQFSVERPDGSNFTLKIRSTKLEDSAMYFCASTLGGQLYEQYFGPGTRLTVT.

The chain carries TRBV5-4 and TRBJ2-3; tentative D call: TRBD1 (6 bases). V was pared by 2 bases and J by 3 bases, with 10 bases between. CDR1 and CDR2 (germline): SGHNT, YYREEE (reference sequence). This CDR3 spans 14 amino acids. The CDR3 sequence is CASSFKQGTDTQYF. The CDR3 nucleotides are TGTGCCAGCAGCTTCAAGCAGGGGACAGATACGCAGTATTTT.

J is TRBJ2-1 and V is TRBV5-4; 11 nucleotides agree with TRBD2. This CDR3 is 14 amino acids long. V gave up 2 bases and J gave up 6 bases; unmatched junction bases: 1. Germline-derived CDR1 and CDR2 are SGHNT and YYREEE (reference sequence). The CDR3 here is CASSFLAGGNEQFF. The CDR3 DNA reads as TGTGCCAGCAGCTTCCTAGCGGGAGGCAATGAGCAGTTCTTC.